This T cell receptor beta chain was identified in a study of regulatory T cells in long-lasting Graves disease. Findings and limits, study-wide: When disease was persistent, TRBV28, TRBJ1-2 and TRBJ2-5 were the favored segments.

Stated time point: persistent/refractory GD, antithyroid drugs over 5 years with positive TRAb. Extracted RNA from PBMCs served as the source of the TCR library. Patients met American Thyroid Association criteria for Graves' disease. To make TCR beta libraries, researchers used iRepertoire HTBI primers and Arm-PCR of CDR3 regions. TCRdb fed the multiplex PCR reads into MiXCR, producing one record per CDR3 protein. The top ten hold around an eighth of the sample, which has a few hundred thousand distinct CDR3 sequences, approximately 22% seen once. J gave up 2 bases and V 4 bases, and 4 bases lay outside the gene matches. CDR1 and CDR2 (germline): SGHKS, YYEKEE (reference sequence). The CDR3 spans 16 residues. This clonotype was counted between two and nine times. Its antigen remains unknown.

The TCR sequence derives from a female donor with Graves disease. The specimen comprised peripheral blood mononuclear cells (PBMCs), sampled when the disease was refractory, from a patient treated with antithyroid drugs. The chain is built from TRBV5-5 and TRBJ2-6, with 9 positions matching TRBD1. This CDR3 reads CASSPRTGAGANVLTF. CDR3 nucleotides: TGTGCCAGCAGCCCACGGACAGGGGCTGGGGCCAACGTCCTGACTTTC.